This T cell receptor (beta chain) came from a study of lymphopenia after photon versus proton radiotherapy. General study points: Photon-treated patients lost naive T cells and TCR diversity; proton-treated stayed stable.

Points on this clone: Antigen unknown.

Germline V lookup: CDR1 MNHEY, CDR2 SVGAGI. V lost 5 bases, J lost 6 bases, and 11 bases stayed unmatched. This CDR3 contains 15 residues. Measured with immunoSEQ multiplex PCR; TCRdb has only the in-frame clones, and not every one. Altogether over 25,000 clones are present, about 90% being singletons, with the ten largest covering 6.8%. The receptor's source is a woman aged 45-59 years with pancreatic cancer. The gene calls are TRBV6-5 and TRBJ2-7; 9 nucleotides agree with TRBD1. The specimen was peripheral blood, collected from a patient treated with photon-based radiotherapy. CDR3 protein: CASSASGTGSAEQYF. The CDR3 region has the DNA TGTGCCAGCAGTGCATCCGGGACAGGGAGCGCCGAGCAGTACTTC.